Presented here are 11 T cell receptor beta chains from one specimen sequenced in a study of OX40 agonist ivuxolimab in advanced cancers. Some clones are missing from TCRdb's copy, which holds only in-frame ones; the method was immunoSEQ multiplex PCR. In the table there are around 81,000 clones, around 89% of which are singletons. Material: CD4+ or CD8+ T cells sorted from blood, obtained in a trial of the OX40 agonist ivuxolimab. The receptors derive from an adult with an advanced solid tumor such as melanoma, head and neck, liver or kidney cancer.

V gene TRBV14 combines with J gene TRBJ2-7, with a possible D match to TRBD2 (6 bases). CDR1 and CDR2 from the germline V gene are SGHDN and FVKESK. V lost 6 bases to trimming and J lost 2 bases, with 17 bases between them. The length of the CDR3 is 15 residues. CDR3 nucleotide sequence: TGTGCCAGCAGACCACGCGGGGACTTAACCTACGAGCAGTACTTC. This encodes CASRPRGDLTYEQYF.

This rearrangement joins TRBV28 to TRBJ2-7; tentative D call: TRBD2 (5 bases). Trimming took 2 bases from V and 6 from J, leaving 11 bases between them. Germline CDR1 is MDHEN and CDR2 is SYDVKM. The length of the CDR3 is 13 residues. CDR3 in amino acids: CASSLAGQREQYF. CDR3 nucleotide sequence: TGTGCCAGCAGTTTAGCGGGTCAACGCGAGCAGTACTTC.

The chain combines TRBV6-6 with TRBJ2-6, with D tentatively TRBD1 (6 bases). The CDR3 covers 15 residues. The V gene lost 5 bases and the J gene lost 0 bases, with 8 bases spanning the gap. CDR1 and CDR2 (germline): MNHNY, SVGAGI (reference sequence). The CDR3 reads CASSRQDSGANVLTF. CDR3 bases: TGTGCCAGCAGTAGACAGGACTCTGGGGCCAACGTCCTGACTTTC.

The chain carries TRBV15 and TRBJ1-6; a weak D match, TRBD1 (6 bases). The V gene's germline CDR1 is LNHNV and CDR2 YYDKDF (reference sequence). Trimming pared 8 bases from V and 7 bases from J, leaving 15 bases between. The CDR3 has 14 amino acids. The CDR3 region has the DNA TGTGCCACCGAACTCAGGGGAAGGAATTCACCCCTCCACTTT. It is translated as CATELRGRNSPLHF.

The chain couples TRBV5-1 to TRBJ2-7; D may be TRBD2 (6 bases). V was pared by 4 bases and J by 2 bases, with 16 bases between. The germline CDR1 and CDR2 sequences are SGHRS and YFSETQ. The CDR3 totals 15 residues. The CDR3 bases are TGCGCCAGCAGCCCGGACCCTGGGGGGACCTACGAGCAGTACTTC. Translating it yields CASSPDPGGTYEQYF.

V and J are TRBV2 and TRBJ1-5; weak D call: TRBD1 (6 bases). The germline V gene has CDR1 SNHLY and CDR2 FYNNEI. The CDR3 extends over 13 amino acids. V was clipped by 7 bases and J by 7 bases, with 14 bases between them. The CDR3, as DNA: TGTGCCAGCAACCCAGGGGAGGGACAGCCCCAGCATTTT. It encodes CASNPGEGQPQHF.

The genes are TRBV5-1 and TRBJ2-5, with 14 positions matching TRBD2. V was clipped by 0 bases and J by 3 bases; unmatched bases: 1. This CDR3 region has 16 residues. Per germline, CDR1 SGHRS and CDR2 YFSETQ. The CDR3 sequence is CASSLGLAGGKETQYF. As DNA, the CDR3 is TGCGCCAGCAGCTTGGGACTAGCGGGAGGGAAAGAGACCCAGTACTTC. Full variable domain (missing parts from reference TRBV5-1 and TRBJ2-5): KAGVTQTPRYLIKTRGQQVTLSCSPISGHRSVSWYQQTPGQGLQFLFEYFSETQRNKGNFPGRFSGRQFSNSRSEMNVSTLELGDSALYLCASSLGLAGGKETQYFGPGTRLLVL.

The CDR3 bases are TGTGCCAGCAGCGTAGGCGGCGGGGGGCCATACAATGAGCAGTTCTTC. Protein: CASSVGGGGPYNEQFF. The chain couples TRBV9 to TRBJ2-1; 8 bases agree with TRBD2. The CDR3 runs 16 residues. Per germline, CDR1 SGDLS and CDR2 YYNGEE. V dropped 0 bases and J dropped 4; count of bases not matched to a gene: 6.

This clone was counted a few times. The chain employs TRBV28 and TRBJ1-5; D may be TRBD1 (6 bases). CDR3 size: 16 residues. V was cut by 6 bases and J by 4 bases, with 19 bases left in between. Germline V gene data show CDR1 as MDHEN and CDR2 as SYDVKM. CDR3 DNA sequence: TGTGCCAGCAGCCCCAGAACGTCAGGGGATAATCAGCCCCAGCATTTT. Translating it yields CASSPRTSGDNQPQHF.

The chain employs TRBV7-2 and TRBJ2-3; D not certain. CDR3 length equals 14 residues. Germline assignment: CDR1 SGHTA and CDR2 FQGNSA. The V and J ends lost 5 bases and 2 bases respectively, with 11 bases between them. CDR3 region: CASSPQYYTDTQYF. CDR3 bases: TGTGCCAGCAGCCCACAGTATTACACAGATACGCAGTATTTT.

The rearrangement links TRBV30 to TRBJ2-5; D is perhaps TRBD2 (6 bases). Trimming removed 2 bases at V and 1 base at J, with 14 bases between. This CDR3 is 15 amino acids long. CDR1 GTSNPN and CDR2 SVGIG come from the germline V gene (reference sequence). Written as DNA, the CDR3 is TGTGCCTGGAGTCCCCGTGGAGGGCGCCAAGAGACCCAGTACTTC. It translates to CAWSPRGGRQETQYF.